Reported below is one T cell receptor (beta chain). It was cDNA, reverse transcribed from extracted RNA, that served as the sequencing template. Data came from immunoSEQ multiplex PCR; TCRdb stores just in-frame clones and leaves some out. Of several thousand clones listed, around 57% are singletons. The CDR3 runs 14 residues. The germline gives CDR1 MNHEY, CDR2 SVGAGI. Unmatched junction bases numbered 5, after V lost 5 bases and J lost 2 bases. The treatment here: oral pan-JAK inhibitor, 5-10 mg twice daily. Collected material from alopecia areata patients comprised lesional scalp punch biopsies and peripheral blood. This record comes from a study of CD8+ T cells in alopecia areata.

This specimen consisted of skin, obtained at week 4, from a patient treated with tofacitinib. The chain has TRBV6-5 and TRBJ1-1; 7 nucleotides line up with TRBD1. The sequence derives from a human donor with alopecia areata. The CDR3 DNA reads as TGTGCCAGCAGTGCGGGGACAGTCAACACTGAAGCTTTCTTT. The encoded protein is CASSAGTVNTEAFF.